These T cell receptor beta chains were read from a single sample in a study of T-cell reconstitution after alpha-beta-depleted transplantation in children. In TCRdb, the PCR reads were re-called with MiXCR into one record per CDR3 protein. This sample yields about 360,000 distinct CDR3 sequences, of which 13% are seen a single time; around 4.5% belongs to the top ten. This material consisted of PBMCs, taken from the stem cell graft. Every receptor here comes from a human donor who donated a stem cell graft to a child with Fanconi anemia. CDR3s include the opening cysteine and the closing phenylalanine or tryptophan. The D gene is left open where the match is weak. A row's size may be missing; if present it is once, few, many or a size class.

D gene: -
clone size: many
J gene: TRBJ2-1
V gene: TRBV5-6
CDR3 DNA: TGTGCCACCAAAGCGGACACCTACAATGAGCAGTTCTTC
CDR3 protein: CATKADTYNEQFF

D gene: TRBD1
clone size: -
J gene: TRBJ1-3
V gene: TRBV12-3/TRBV12-4
CDR3 DNA: TGTGCCAGCAGTTGGGACAGGGGTCCTTACTCTGGAAACACCATATATTTT
CDR3 protein: CASSWDRGPYSGNTIYF

D gene: -
clone size: -
J gene: TRBJ2-2
V gene: TRBV6-1
CDR3 DNA: TGTGCCTCCCTTCGCGGTCCCACCGGGGAGCTGTTTTTT
CDR3 protein: CASLRGPTGELFF

D gene: -
clone size: many
J gene: TRBJ2-2
V gene: TRBV7-3
CDR3 DNA: TGTGCCAGCAGCCAACGATCAGATTATACCGGGGAGCTGTTTTTT
CDR3 protein: CASSQRSDYTGELFF

D gene: -
clone size: -
J gene: TRBJ1-6
V gene: TRBV9
CDR3 DNA: TGTGCCAGCAGCGTTACCTGGAGTTCACCCCTCCACTTT
CDR3 protein: CASSVTWSSPLHF

D gene: -
clone size: many
J gene: TRBJ1-6
V gene: TRBV12-3/TRBV12-4
CDR3 DNA: TGTGCCAGCAGTCTAAATAGGTTGGGGAATTCACCCCTCCACTTT
CDR3 protein: CASSLNRLGNSPLHF

D gene: -
clone size: many
J gene: TRBJ1-2
V gene: TRBV7-9
CDR3 DNA: TGTGCCAGCAGCGCCGGACAGCCTGAGCCTGGCTACACCTTC
CDR3 protein: CASSAGQPEPGYTF

D gene: -
clone size: -
J gene: TRBJ2-7
V gene: TRBV5-6
CDR3 DNA: TGTGCCAGCAGCTTCCAGCCCTACGAGCAGTACTTC
CDR3 protein: CASSFQPYEQYF

D gene: -
clone size: -
J gene: TRBJ2-7
V gene: TRBV5-1
CDR3 DNA: TGCGCCAGCAGCTTGGGAGCCACGAGCTCCTACGAGCAGTACTTC
CDR3 protein: CASSLGATSSYEQYF

D gene: -
clone size: few
J gene: TRBJ2-5
V gene: TRBV11-2
CDR3 DNA: TGTGCCAGCAGCTTTGAACAGGACCAGTACTTC
CDR3 protein: CASSFEQDQYF

D gene: -
clone size: few
J gene: TRBJ1-6
V gene: TRBV14
CDR3 DNA: TGTGCCAGCAGCCGAAGTAGCTCCTATAATTCACCCCTCCACTTT
CDR3 protein: CASSRSSSYNSPLHF

D gene: -
clone size: few
J gene: TRBJ1-2
V gene: TRBV5-1
CDR3 DNA: TGCGCCAGCAGCTTGGATCCGAGAAGGGACGGCTACACCTTC
CDR3 protein: CASSLDPRRDGYTF

D gene: -
clone size: few
J gene: TRBJ2-5
V gene: TRBV11-3
CDR3 DNA: TGTGCCAGCAGCAAAGGGATAGAAGAGACCCAGTACTTC
CDR3 protein: CASSKGIEETQYF

D gene: TRBD1
clone size: many
J gene: TRBJ1-2
V gene: TRBV3-1
CDR3 DNA: TGTGCCAGCAGCCAGAGTGGACAGGTCTATGGCTACACCTTC
CDR3 protein: CASSQSGQVYGYTF

D gene: -
clone size: few
J gene: TRBJ1-1
V gene: TRBV12-3/TRBV12-4
CDR3 DNA: TGTGCCACCCTTCCAACGGGGGTGACCTCGAACACTGAAGCTTTCTTT
CDR3 protein: CATLPTGVTSNTEAFF